The source of this TCR beta chain is a study of blood T cells in healthy people across ages. The length of the CDR3 is 16 residues. Per the germline V gene, CDR1 is LGHNA and CDR2 is YSLEER. It was with a sample-barcoded 5' primer and a J-beta primer mix that a second PCR of about 6 to 11 cycles was run. TCRdb re-called the 5' RACE reads with MiXCR, one entry per CDR3 protein. In the table there are almost 550,000 distinct CDR3 sequences, more than 20% of which are singletons. The sample was also reused in another study, on T cells of mothers and their children. That publication notes: Second-round PCR products received sample barcodes and 2-4 random nucleotides from the M1S primer.

The source material was blood. The chain recombines TRBV4-3 with TRBJ2-1; 13 nucleotides match TRBD2. The end of the DNA is better explained by TRBJ2-7, so the J call may be wrong. The clonotype originates from a boy aged 5-17 years in good health. The CDR3 DNA sequence: TGCGCCAGCAGCCAGACTAGCGGGAGGTTTCCCTACGAGCAGTACTTC. This sequence encodes CASSQTSGRFPYEQYF.